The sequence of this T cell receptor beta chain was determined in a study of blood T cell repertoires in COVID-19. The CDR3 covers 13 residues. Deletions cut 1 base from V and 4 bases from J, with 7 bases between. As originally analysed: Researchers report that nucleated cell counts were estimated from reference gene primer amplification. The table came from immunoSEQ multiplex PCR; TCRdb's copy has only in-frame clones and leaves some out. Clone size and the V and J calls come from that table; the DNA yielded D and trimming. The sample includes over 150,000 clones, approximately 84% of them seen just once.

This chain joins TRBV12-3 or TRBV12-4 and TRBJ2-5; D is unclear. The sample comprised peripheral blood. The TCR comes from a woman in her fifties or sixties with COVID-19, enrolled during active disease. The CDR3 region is CASSLVLGETQYF. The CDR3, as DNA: TGTGCCAGCAGTTTAGTACTCGGAGAGACCCAGTACTTC.